These 27 T cell receptor beta chains share one sample of origin, sequenced in a study of blood T cell repertoires in COVID-19. Libraries were prepared by immunoSEQ multiplex PCR; TCRdb keeps only in-frame clonotypes and omits some of them. The sample carries about 160,000 clones, around 82% recorded once. The sequenced material came from peripheral blood. The receptors were sampled from a man older than 75 with COVID-19, enrolled during active disease.

The J gene is TRBJ2-3, the V gene TRBV25-1, with 8 bases identical to TRBD2. CDR1 is MGHDK and CDR2 is SYGVNS in the germline V gene. CDR3 length: 13 residues. Trimming removed 8 bases from V and 5 bases from J; junction bases left unmatched: 6. The CDR3, as DNA: TGTGCCAGCGGCCCGGGGGGGCAAGATACGCAGTATTTT. Its protein product is CASGPGGQDTQYF.

The rearrangement links TRBV6-4 to TRBJ2-2, with 9 bases that match TRBD1. CDR3 length equals 16 residues. Germline loops: CDR1 MRHNA, CDR2 SNTAGT. The V segment lost 2 bases and the J segment 6 bases; nucleotides outside the gene matches: 7. CDR3 loop: CASSDNRGRRPGELFF. DNA of the CDR3: TGTGCCAGCAGTGACAACAGGGGGCGCCGGCCCGGGGAGCTGTTTTTT.

The chain couples TRBV29-1 to TRBJ2-7; 7 bases line up with TRBD1. CDR3 length: 13 residues. The germline V gene encodes CDR1 SQVTM and CDR2 ANQGSEA. V shed 0 bases and J 2 bases; nucleotides not matched to a gene: 1. This CDR3 reads CSVEDDRAYEQYF. CDR3 coding DNA: TGCAGCGTTGAAGACGACAGGGCCTACGAGCAGTACTTC.

J is TRBJ2-1 and V is TRBV5-1; D is undetermined. V dropped 0 bases and J dropped 11 bases, with 9 bases sitting between them. The CDR3 spans 12 residues. CDR1 and CDR2 (germline): SGHRS, YFSETQ. In nucleotides, the CDR3 is TGCGCCAGCAGCTTGGGGTTACTTAAGCAGTTCTTC. It codes for CASSLGLLKQFF.

The V call is TRBV7-2, the J call TRBJ1-5; 7 positions match TRBD1. Looked up from germline, CDR1 is SGHTA and CDR2 is FQGNSA. The CDR3 consists of 13 residues. V shed 4 bases, J shed 5 bases, and the junction held 2 bases outside the gene matches. CDR3 sequence (DNA): TGTGCCAGCAGCTGGGACAGCTATCAGCCCCAGCATTTT. Translation: CASSWDSYQPQHF.

This rearrangement joins TRBV5-4 to TRBJ2-3; 9 bases fit TRBD2. The length of the CDR3 is 16 residues. The germline V gene has CDR1 SGHNT and CDR2 YYREEE (reference sequence). After removal of 2 bases from V and 0 bases from J, the junction contained 4 bases not matched to a gene. CDR3 protein: CASSLRLAASTDTQYF. The CDR3 coding sequence is TGTGCCAGCAGCTTACGACTAGCGGCTAGCACAGATACGCAGTATTTT. Full variable domain (remainder filled in from reference TRBV5-4 and TRBJ2-3): ETGVTQSPTHLIKTRGQQVTLRCSSQSGHNTVSWYQQALGQGPQFIFQYYREEENGRGNFPPRFSGLQFPNYSSELNVNALELDDSALYLCASSLRLAASTDTQYFGPGTRLTVL.

The chain employs TRBV7-2 and TRBJ1-2; 9 nucleotides align to TRBD1. CDR3 length: 15 amino acids. V shed 6 bases and J 4 bases; nucleotides not matched to a gene: 9. The germline gives CDR1 SGHTA, CDR2 FQGNSA. The DNA of the CDR3 is TGTGCCAGCAGACCGGGACAGGGAGGGAGCTATGGCTACACCTTC. Residues: CASRPGQGGSYGYTF. The whole variable domain, filled in from reference TRBV7-2 and TRBJ1-2, reads GAGVSQSPSNKVTEKGKDVELRCDPISGHTALYWYRQSLGQGLEFLIYFQGNSAPDKSGLPSDRFSAERTGGSVSTLTIQRTQQEDSAVYLCASRPGQGGSYGYTFGSGTRLTVV.

The V call is TRBV4-1, the J call TRBJ1-2; 9 bases align to TRBD1. The CDR3 has 14 amino acids. Germline V lookup: CDR1 MGHRA, CDR2 YSYEKL. V trimming: 3 bases; J trimming: 5 bases; junction bases outside the gene matches: 4. The CDR3 sequence is CASSQSGTGYGYTF. CDR3 sequence (DNA): TGCGCCAGCAGCCAGTCTGGGACAGGGTATGGCTACACCTTC.

The chain uses TRBV3-1 (or the pseudogene TRBV3-2) and TRBJ2-2; D is possibly TRBD1 (5 bases). This CDR3 has 14 residues. Between the trimmed V and J ends, which lost 1 base and 4 bases, there was a span of 7 bases. Germline V gene sequence: CDR1 LGHDT, CDR2 YNNKEL (reference sequence). In DNA form, the CDR3 reads TGTGCCAGCAGCCAAGTTGGGGCCACCGGGGAGCTGTTTTTT. It specifies CASSQVGATGELFF.

The V and J genes are TRBV12-5 and TRBJ2-1, with D tentatively TRBD1 (6 bases). V was trimmed by 1 base and J by 9 bases, leaving 13 bases between them. The CDR3 is 14 residues long. Germline-derived CDR1 and CDR2 are LGHNT and FRNRAP. The DNA of the CDR3 is TGTGCTAGTGGTTTGGGTAGCAGGGGAGCTGAGCAGTTCTTC. It specifies CASGLGSRGAEQFF.

The gene calls are TRBV15 and TRBJ1-2; 9 bases align to TRBD1. The CDR3 runs 16 residues. Trimming cost V 2 bases and J 4 bases; bases outside gene matches: 8. Germline V gives CDR1 LNHNV, CDR2 YYDKDF (reference sequence). In nucleotides, the CDR3 is TGTGCCACCAGCAGAAAACAGGGGGCGAGTTCCTATGGCTACACCTTC. Translated, it gives CATSRKQGASSYGYTF.

The chain combines TRBV5-1 with TRBJ2-2; 8 nucleotides align to TRBD1. This CDR3 comprises 15 residues. The J segment lost 1 base and the V segment lost 4 bases, leaving 3 bases of the junction unmatched. Germline V gene sequence: CDR1 SGHRS, CDR2 YFSETQ. The DNA of the CDR3 is TGCGCCAGCAGCCGAGACAGGGGGAACACCGGGGAGCTGTTTTTT. Residues: CASSRDRGNTGELFF.

The CDR3 DNA is TGTGCCAGCAAGGAGCGGGGGGGCCTTAGGAATGAGCAGTTCTTC. It is translated as CASKERGGLRNEQFF. The chain combines TRBV7-3 with TRBJ2-1; TRBD2 agrees at 10 bases. Losses at the gene ends were 7 bases for V and 7 bases for J; bases not matched to a gene: 10. This CDR3 has 15 residues. CDR1 is SGHTA and CDR2 is FQGTGA in the germline V gene. The full variable domain, rest sourced from reference TRBV7-3 and TRBJ2-1, is GAGVSQTPSNKVTEKGKYVELRCDPISGHTALYWYRQSLGQGPEFLIYFQGTGAADDSGLPNDRFFAVRPEGSVSTLKIQRTERGDSAVYLCASKERGGLRNEQFFGPGTRLTVL.

The chain recombines TRBV7-8 with TRBJ2-7, with a tentative D call TRBD1 (5 bases). The CDR3 length is 13 residues. Germline V gives CDR1 SGHVS, CDR2 FQNEAQ. V was clipped by 1 base and J by 2 bases, with 6 bases between them. Written as DNA, the CDR3 is TGTGCCAGCAGCTTAGGGACACCCTACGAGCAGTACTTC. Its translation: CASSLGTPYEQYF. The full variable domain, in which reference TRBV7-8 and TRBJ2-7 provide the parts outside the CDR3, is GAGVSQSPRYKVAKRGQDVALRCDPISGHVSLFWYQQALGQGPEFLTYFQNEAQLDKSGLPSDRFFAERPEGSVSTLKIQRTQQEDSAVYLCASSLGTPYEQYFGPGTRLTVT.

V and J are TRBV27 and TRBJ1-1; unclear D gene. Looked up from germline, CDR1 is MNHEY and CDR2 is SMNVEV (reference sequence). Trimming removed 6 bases from V and 5 bases from J, with 13 bases in between. The CDR3 length is 13 residues. The CDR3: CASSPLRQTEAFF. CDR3 DNA: TGTGCCAGCAGCCCCCTGCGGCAAACTGAAGCTTTCTTT.

The chain joins TRBV28 to TRBJ1-4, with unresolved D. The CDR3 extends over 16 amino acids. CDR1 MDHEN and CDR2 SYDVKM come from the germline V gene. Trimming removed 2 bases at V and 0 bases at J, with 10 bases between. The CDR3 DNA reads as TGTGCCAGCAGTTTACCGGGGATTGCAACTAATGAAAAACTGTTTTTT. It translates to CASSLPGIATNEKLFF.

V usage is TRBV5-6 and J usage is TRBJ1-4; the D is unclear. The CDR3 extends over 12 amino acids. V dropped 4 bases and J dropped 4 bases, with 5 bases sitting between them. CDR1 and CDR2 from the germline V gene are SGHDT and YYEEEE. CDR3 bases: TGTGCCAGCAGCCGGGGTAATGAAAAACTGTTTTTT. Residues: CASSRGNEKLFF.

The J gene is TRBJ1-1, the V gene TRBV5-1; TRBD1 might be the D (5 bases). The CDR3 length is 15 residues. V lost 5 bases and J 1 base, leaving 15 bases between the germline ends. Germline CDR1 and CDR2: SGHRS and YFSETQ. CDR3 bases: TGCGCCAGCAGTTATGGATTAACAGGGAACACTGAAGCTTTCTTT. This sequence encodes CASSYGLTGNTEAFF.

This clone was detected once. As DNA, the CDR3 is TGTGCCAGCAGCCCGAACAGGGATTCACCCCTCCACTTT. Protein: CASSPNRDSPLHF. V usage is TRBV27 and J usage is TRBJ1-6; D is possibly TRBD1 (6 bases). The CDR3 contains 13 residues. Between the trimmed V and J ends, which lost 6 bases and 8 bases, there was a span of 11 bases. Per germline, CDR1 MNHEY and CDR2 SMNVEV (reference sequence).

This clone was observed once. This rearrangement joins TRBV5-4 to TRBJ2-2; 10 bases are shared with TRBD2. Germline values: CDR1 SGHNT, CDR2 YYREEE (reference sequence). This CDR3 region has 19 residues. V lost 3 bases to trimming and J lost 0 bases; unmatched junction nucleotides: 11. CDR3 coding DNA: TGTGCCAGCAGCTCCCCAAGCCGAAGCGGGGGGGCGAACACCGGGGAGCTGTTTTTT. It codes for CASSSPSRSGGANTGELFF.

This clone was seen only once. This sequence joins TRBV7-2 and TRBJ2-5; possible D gene TRBD2, 6 bases. Trimming removed 4 bases at V and 2 bases at J, with 8 bases between. Germline CDR1 SGHTA, CDR2 FQGNSA. This CDR3 is built from 13 residues. The CDR3 is CASSWGTQETQYF. CDR3 bases: TGTGCCAGCAGCTGGGGGACTCAAGAGACCCAGTACTTC.

The chain links TRBV7-2 to TRBJ2-3, with 9 bases identical to TRBD2. The CDR3 spans 15 residues. The J segment lost 7 bases and the V segment lost 3 bases, leaving 8 bases of the junction unmatched. Germline values: CDR1 SGHTA, CDR2 FQGNSA. DNA for the CDR3: TGTGCCAGCAGCTTGAGGCGGGGGGGCCAAAATACGCAGTATTTT. It encodes CASSLRRGGQNTQYF.

The V and J genes are TRBV27 and TRBJ1-6; maybe TRBD1 (5 bases). Per germline, CDR1 MNHEY and CDR2 SMNVEV (reference sequence). The CDR3 length is 14 residues. With 7 bases removed from V and 7 bases from J, the gap between germline ends came to 14 bases. The CDR3 protein is CASTETVPNSPLHF. Written as DNA, the CDR3 is TGTGCCAGCACCGAGACAGTCCCGAATTCACCCCTCCACTTT.

This sequence joins TRBV6-6 and TRBJ2-3, with 8 bases identical to TRBD2. The CDR3 sequence is 18 residues long. The V and J ends lost 5 bases and 3 bases, in that order; junction bases with no gene match: 16. CDR1 and CDR2 from the germline V gene are MNHNY and SVGAGI (reference sequence). This chain's CDR3 is CASSPGGGPSGFTDTQYF. Written as DNA, the CDR3 is TGTGCCAGCAGTCCGGGCGGGGGGCCCTCCGGCTTTACAGATACGCAGTATTTT.

The genes are TRBV10-3 and TRBJ1-4; 8 bases are shared with TRBD1. V trimming: 8 bases; J trimming: 5 bases; junction bases outside the gene matches: 4. Per germline, CDR1 ENHRY and CDR2 SYGVKD. CDR3 length equals 13 residues. CDR3 sequence reads: CAIRGQENEKLFF. In DNA form, the CDR3 reads TGTGCCATCCGGGGACAGGAGAATGAAAAACTGTTTTTT.

This chain uses TRBV5-6 with TRBJ2-1, with 7 positions matching TRBD2. J gave up 9 bases and V 4 bases, and 10 bases lay outside the gene matches. CDR3 length: 14 amino acids. Germline V gene lookup returns CDR1 SGHDT and CDR2 YYEEEE. The chain's CDR3 is CASSPYGRVTEQFF. The CDR3 nucleotides are TGTGCCAGCAGCCCCTATGGGAGGGTAACTGAGCAGTTCTTC.

This chain connects TRBV9 to TRBJ2-3, with D possibly TRBD1 on 8 matching bases. Germline assignment: CDR1 SGDLS and CDR2 YYNGEE. The CDR3 loop spans 15 amino acids. The V and J ends lost 1 base and 4 bases respectively, with 13 bases between them. CDR3 sequence: CASSVYTGGADTQYF. Here the CDR3 DNA reads TGTGCCAGCAGCGTATACACAGGGGGGGCAGATACGCAGTATTTT.